These 26 T cell receptor beta chains originate from one sample sequenced in a study of vaccination effects on CD4 cells after COVID-19. Antigen-specific CD4+ T cells were expanded (with viral peptide pools) by the ViraFEST assay ahead of sequencing. CD4+ T cell isolation took place after 10 days of culture. Either the mRNA-1273 or the BNT162b2 vaccine was given to participants as two doses. Produced via immunoSEQ multiplex PCR; TCRdb's table is partial and in-frame only. The sample shows more than 12,000 clones, about 70% of them seen only once. Antigens for these TCRs are unknown. The specimen comprised CD4+ T cells from PBMCs cultured with HCoV-NL63 spike peptides, sampled after COVID-19 vaccination. All receptors come from a human donor who received a COVID-19 vaccine.

This rearrangement joins TRBV14 to TRBJ1-1; D is uncertain. Germline V gene data show CDR1 as SGHDN and CDR2 as FVKESK. The CDR3 is 15 amino acids. V lost 1 base and J 5 bases, leaving 14 bases between the germline ends. CDR3 DNA sequence: TGTGCCAGCAGCCAAGGAGTCGGGTTCGTAACTGAAGCTTTCTTT. Translating gives CASSQGVGFVTEAFF.

The genes are TRBV28 and TRBJ1-2, with D unclear. This CDR3 has 13 residues. Germline V gives CDR1 MDHEN, CDR2 SYDVKM. V was cut by 2 bases and J by 9 bases, with 13 bases left in between. The CDR3 DNA reads as TGTGCCAGCAGTTTAACGCCCATTGGAAGCTACACCTTC. This codes for CASSLTPIGSYTF.

The J gene is TRBJ2-1, the V gene TRBV19, with D maybe TRBD2 (6 bases). V was cut by 2 bases and J by 4 bases, with 15 bases left in between. CDR1 and CDR2 from the germline V gene are LNHDA and SQIVND (reference sequence). The CDR3 covers 16 residues. CDR3 coding DNA: TGTGCCAGTAGTATAAACCCTAGCGCCAAATACAATGAGCAGTTCTTC. This sequence encodes CASSINPSAKYNEQFF.

This chain uses TRBV3-1 (or the pseudogene TRBV3-2) with TRBJ1-2; TRBD1 matches at 9 bases. J was trimmed by 4 bases and V by 4 bases; bases with no gene match: 13. The CDR3 contains 17 residues. Germline V gene sequence: CDR1 LGHDT, CDR2 YNNKEL (reference sequence). The CDR3 reads CASSLPGQGPLIYGYTF. The CDR3 nucleotides read TGTGCCAGCAGCCTCCCGGGACAGGGCCCTTTAATCTATGGCTACACCTTC.

Details on this clone: An end of the junction does not agree with germline; a read error may underlie this. The chain recombines TRBV9 with TRBJ2-3, with D hard to call. CDR3 length: 14 amino acids. Germline V gives CDR1 SGDLS, CDR2 YYNGEE. The CDR3 DNA reads as TGTGCCGGCAGCGTAGCTGCAACCCCAGATACGCAGTATTTT. Protein product: CAGSVAATPDTQYF.

This rearrangement joins TRBV10-3 to TRBJ2-2; TRBD1 agrees at 8 bases. The CDR3 runs to 13 residues. Germline CDR1 is ENHRY and CDR2 is SYGVKD. The ends lost 10 bases at V and 1 base at J; junction bases unmatched: 2. The CDR3 reads CATGQGNTGELFF. In nucleotides, the CDR3 is TGTGCCACTGGACAGGGGAACACCGGGGAGCTGTTTTTT.

V gene TRBV7-9 combines with J gene TRBJ1-5; the match to TRBD1 covers 7 bases. The CDR3 sequence is 15 residues long. The germline V gene has CDR1 SEHNR and CDR2 FQNEAQ (reference sequence). V lost 5 bases, J lost 7 bases, and 11 bases stayed unmatched. The chain's CDR3 is CASSAGTDNSQPQHF. Written as DNA, the CDR3 is TGTGCCAGCAGCGCCGGGACAGACAATTCCCAGCCCCAGCATTTT.

The rearrangement uses TRBV15 and TRBJ1-3; no reliable D call. Germline V lookup: CDR1 LNHNV, CDR2 YYDKDF (reference sequence). With 0 bases removed from V and 5 bases from J, the gap between germline ends came to 11 bases. The CDR3 covers 15 residues. CDR3: CATSRDGMGRNTIYF. CDR3 in DNA: TGTGCCACCAGCAGAGACGGGATGGGAAGAAACACCATATATTTT.

The chain recombines TRBV12-3 or TRBV12-4 with TRBJ1-1; tentative D call: TRBD1 (6 bases). The CDR3 runs 12 residues. Trimming removed 8 bases from V and 4 bases from J, with 11 bases in between. CDR3 residues: CASGGLGTEAFF. CDR3 nucleotide sequence: TGTGCCAGCGGGGGGCTGGGCACTGAAGCTTTCTTT.

This chain joins TRBV30 and TRBJ2-7, with TRBD2 matching 8 bases. The CDR3 extends over 18 amino acids. Trimming at V came to 3 bases and at J to 7 bases, leaving 23 bases not matched to a gene. Per the germline V gene, CDR1 is GTSNPN and CDR2 is SVGIG (reference sequence). The CDR3 DNA is TGTGCCTGGAGACAAAGAGGGGTCGGCGTAAGCGGGAGAGAAGAGCAGTACTTC. It yields the protein CAWRQRGVGVSGREEQYF. Based on the CDR3 plus reference TRBV30 and TRBJ2-7, the full variable domain is SQTIHQWPATLVQPVGSPLSLECTVEGTSNPNLYWYRQAAGRGLQLLFYSVGIGQISSEVPQNLSASRPQDRQFILSSKKLLLSDSGFYLCAWRQRGVGVSGREEQYFGPGTRLTVT.

The chain is built from TRBV6-5 and TRBJ1-1; 7 nucleotides match TRBD1. Germline V gene data show CDR1 as MNHEY and CDR2 as SVGAGI. The CDR3 has 15 amino acids. V was pared by 10 bases and J by 5 bases, with 16 bases of the junction left unmatched. The CDR3 loop reads CATGGLGLRGTEAFF. CDR3 bases: TGTGCCACAGGGGGGCTTGGACTGCGGGGTACTGAAGCTTTCTTT.

This sequence joins TRBV18 and TRBJ1-6; D is unclear. Looked up from germline, CDR1 is KGHSH and CDR2 is LQKENI. The CDR3 covers 15 residues. V was clipped by 4 bases and J by 4 bases, with 11 bases between them. The CDR3 here is CASSHDGVYNSPLHF. DNA of the CDR3: TGTGCCAGCTCACACGACGGGGTTTATAATTCACCCCTCCACTTT.

V gene TRBV6-5 combines with J gene TRBJ1-4; TRBD1 might be the D (6 bases). In germline, CDR1 is MNHEY, CDR2 SVGAGI. This CDR3 contains 15 residues. V lost 6 bases, J lost 1 base, and 12 bases lay in between. CDR3 residues: CASRDLQGTNEKLFF. In DNA, the CDR3 is TGTGCCAGCAGGGACCTACAGGGAACTAATGAAAAACTGTTTTTT.

V is TRBV27 and J is TRBJ2-2; 8 bases match TRBD2. This CDR3 spans 15 amino acids. V lost 3 bases and J lost 4; bases outside the gene matches: 4. Germline CDR1 reads MNHEY; CDR2 reads SMNVEV (reference sequence). CDR3 sequence reads: CASSLGGGPTGELFF. CDR3 coding DNA: TGTGCCAGCAGTTTGGGCGGGGGGCCCACCGGGGAGCTGTTTTTT.

CDR3 sequence (DNA): TGTGCCAGCAGCTTGGGAGGGGGAGTTACCTATAATTCACCCCTCCACTTT. Residues: CASSLGGGVTYNSPLHF. The V call is TRBV5-4, the J call TRBJ1-6, with a weak D call TRBD1 (6 bases). V was cut by 0 bases and J by 2 bases, with 12 bases left in between. From germline, CDR1 is SGHNT and CDR2 YYREEE (reference sequence). The CDR3 sequence is 17 residues long.

This clone has a single count. This sequence joins TRBV19 and TRBJ2-4, with 8 positions matching TRBD1. The germline V gene encodes CDR1 LNHDA and CDR2 SQIVND (reference sequence). Losses at the gene ends were 5 bases for V and 2 bases for J; bases not matched to a gene: 5. The CDR3 extends over 15 amino acids. The CDR3 sequence: CASSSGGLSKNIQYF. CDR3 DNA sequence: TGTGCCAGTAGTTCAGGGGGCCTTTCCAAAAACATTCAGTACTTC.

The V gene is TRBV5-4, the J gene TRBJ2-7; 7 bases fit TRBD1. The CDR3 is made up of 14 amino acids. Germline CDR1 SGHNT, CDR2 YYREEE (reference sequence). Germline trimming cut 0 bases from V and 3 bases from J; bases unmatched to any gene: 3. The CDR3 DNA sequence: TGTGCCAGCAGCTTGGACAGGGGCCGCTACGAGCAGTACTTC. Protein: CASSLDRGRYEQYF.

The chain has TRBV28 and TRBJ2-2; D possibly corresponds to TRBD1 (6 bases). This CDR3 is built from 16 residues. CDR1 and CDR2 from the germline V gene are MDHEN and SYDVKM. Trimming removed 7 bases at V and 1 base at J, with 16 bases between. This CDR3 is CASTVSGRGNTGELFF. CDR3 in DNA: TGTGCCAGCACCGTTTCGGGCAGGGGGAACACCGGGGAGCTGTTTTTT.

This chain uses TRBV4-1 with TRBJ1-4, with D unclear. The CDR3 spans 13 residues. Germline V gene sequence: CDR1 MGHRA, CDR2 YSYEKL. The V end was cut by 2 bases, the J end by 5 bases, with 6 bases between. DNA for the CDR3: TGCGCCAGCAGCCAATGGAGGAATGAAAAACTGTTTTTT. It codes for CASSQWRNEKLFF.

The chain is built from TRBV4-3 and TRBJ1-5; D unresolved. The V and J ends lost 0 bases and 5 bases respectively, with 11 bases between them. The length of the CDR3 is 15 residues. Germline CDR1 and CDR2: LGHNA and YSLEER. The CDR3 DNA is TGCGCCAGCAGCCAAGACTGGGCTACCTATCAGCCCCAGCATTTT. Amino acid sequence: CASSQDWATYQPQHF.

Here the CDR3 reads CASNAGVDTGELFF. CDR3 DNA sequence: TGTGCCAGCAACGCAGGGGTTGACACCGGGGAGCTGTTTTTT. The chain recombines TRBV6-6 with TRBJ2-2; the D gene is possibly TRBD1 (6 bases). Germline lookup yields CDR1 MNHNY and CDR2 SVGAGI (reference sequence). The CDR3 covers 14 residues. Trimming removed 7 bases from V and 3 bases from J, with 12 bases in between.

The chain recombines TRBV5-1 with TRBJ1-1; the D gene is possibly TRBD1 (6 bases). Per germline, CDR1 SGHRS and CDR2 YFSETQ. Trimming shortened V by 4 bases and J by 2 bases, and 15 bases separated the two germline ends. CDR3 length: 15 residues. The CDR3 spells CASSRTGTHNTEAFF. CDR3 nucleotides: TGCGCCAGCAGCCGGACCGGGACACATAACACTGAAGCTTTCTTT.

The chain uses TRBV28 and TRBJ2-5, with 10 bases aligning to TRBD2. CDR3 length: 15 amino acids. Germline CDR1 reads MDHEN; CDR2 reads SYDVKM. Trimming removed 4 bases from V and 4 bases from J; junction bases left unmatched: 6. This chain's CDR3 is CASSSAAGGSETQYF. The CDR3 DNA follows: TGTGCCAGCAGTTCGGCAGCGGGAGGGTCAGAGACCCAGTACTTC.

This clone was counted a few times. This chain connects TRBV30 to TRBJ1-4; D unresolved. The CDR3 has 11 residues. V shed 3 bases and J shed 8 bases, with 7 bases lying between them. The germline gives CDR1 GTSNPN, CDR2 SVGIG (reference sequence). The DNA for the CDR3 is TGTGCCTGGAGCCCTCAGGAAAAACTGTTTTTT. Protein: CAWSPQEKLFF. Full variable domain (missing parts from reference TRBV30 and TRBJ1-4): SQTIHQWPATLVQPVGSPLSLECTVEGTSNPNLYWYRQAAGRGLQLLFYSVGIGQISSEVPQNLSASRPQDRQFILSSKKLLLSDSGFYLCAWSPQEKLFFGSGTQLSVL.

The chain recombines TRBV10-3 with TRBJ2-3, with TRBD2 matching 10 bases. The CDR3 loop spans 16 amino acids. CDR1 is ENHRY, CDR2 SYGVKD, per germline. V lost 3 bases to trimming and J lost 1 base; unmatched junction nucleotides: 4. CDR3 bases: TGTGCCATCAGTGATAGCGGGGGGACCCGCACAGATACGCAGTATTTT. Translating it yields CAISDSGGTRTDTQYF.

This chain uses TRBV27 with TRBJ2-1, with TRBD1 matching over 8 bases. CDR3 length: 13 residues. Germline V gives CDR1 MNHEY, CDR2 SMNVEV (reference sequence). J lost 7 bases, V lost 5 bases, and 4 bases had no gene match. CDR3 sequence (DNA): TGTGCCAGCAGTATTACAGGGGGGAATGAGCAGTTCTTC. It is translated as CASSITGGNEQFF.